This T cell receptor (beta chain) emerged from a study of TIL therapy for anti-PD-1-resistant metastatic lung cancer. About the study: Most patients had lung adenocarcinoma; a handful of tumors were EGFR-mutant, two ALK-rearranged; half smoked currently or formerly. By whole-exome sequencing, median non-synonymous tumor mutation burden was less than 1.8 mutations per megabase.

Time point here: pre-treatment sample, taken before nivolumab and TIL therapy. The libraries were made with immunoSEQ v3. Libraries were sequenced to 2 million to 2.5 million read pairs (survey) or roughly 4.5-6 million (deep). TCRdb's table, derived via immunoSEQ multiplex PCR, lists solely in-frame clones and lacks some. The data show 45,000 to 75,000 clones, around 90% seen once. The CDR3 is 15 residues long. The germline CDR1 and CDR2 sequences are MNHEY and SVGAGI. Trimming took 8 bases from V and 6 from J; bases not matched to a gene: 11. The source of this sequence is a person aged 25 to 80 with non-small cell lung cancer. Specimen: blood, collected at baseline. This rearrangement joins TRBV6-5 to TRBJ1-4; 8 bases agree with TRBD1. The CDR3 bases are TGTGCCAGCGGAGACAGGGGAGGGAACGATGAAAAACTGTTTTTT. This gives the protein CASGDRGGNDEKLFF.